Described below is a single T cell receptor (beta chain) sequence and its context. No antigen is known for it. Profiled with immunoSEQ multiplex PCR; TCRdb holds only in-frame clones, not every one. The profile shows approximately 100,000 clones, approximately 88% of them singletons. CDR1 and CDR2 (germline): SGHRS, YFSETQ. This CDR3 spans 14 amino acids. J lost 0 bases, V lost 4 bases, and 3 bases had no gene match. These data are taken from a study of T cell responses to AZD1222 COVID-19 vaccine. Study observations and caveats: Spike-wide coverage was observed for vaccine-associated CD4 TCRs, with dominant responses at 160-218 and 743-854. AZD1222 recipients seropositive at baseline numbered only 6 or 7. Nearly half of spike-specific TCRs reportedly target unmutated variant regions.

This clonotype was sampled from an adult in good health. The sample here was peripheral blood, taken on day 0 of AZD1222 vaccination. The chain employs TRBV5-1 and TRBJ1-1; 7 bases map to TRBD1. The CDR3 coding sequence is TGCGCCAGCAGCCAGACAGGGCTGAACACTGAAGCTTTCTTT. Translation gives CASSQTGLNTEAFF.